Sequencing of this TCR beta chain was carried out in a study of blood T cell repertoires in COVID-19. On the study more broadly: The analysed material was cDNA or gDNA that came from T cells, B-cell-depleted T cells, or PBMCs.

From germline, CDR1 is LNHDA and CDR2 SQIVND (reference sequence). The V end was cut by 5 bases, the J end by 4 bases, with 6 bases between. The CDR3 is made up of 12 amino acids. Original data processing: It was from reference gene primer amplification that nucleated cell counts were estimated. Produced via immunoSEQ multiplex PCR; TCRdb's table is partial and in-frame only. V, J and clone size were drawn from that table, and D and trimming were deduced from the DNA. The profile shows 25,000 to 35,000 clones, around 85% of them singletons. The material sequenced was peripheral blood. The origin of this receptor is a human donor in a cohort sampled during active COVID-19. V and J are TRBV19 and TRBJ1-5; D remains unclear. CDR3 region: CASSPRNQPQHF. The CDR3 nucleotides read TGTGCCAGTAGTCCTCGGAATCAGCCCCAGCATTTT.